This T cell receptor beta chain is drawn from a study of PD-1 blockade in mismatch repair-deficient tumors. The overall study: Enrolled about 2013-2017, patients had progressing, pretreated mismatch repair-deficient cancers of 12 to 13 types.

The table came from immunoSEQ multiplex PCR; TCRdb's copy has only in-frame clones and leaves some out. The table shows about 84,000 clones, with over 70% occurring only once. All patients were mismatch repair deficient, assessed by either PCR or immunohistochemistry. To note about this clone: Other nucleotide sequences in the sample specify the same CDR3.

Germline CDR1 and CDR2: MNHEY and SMNVEV (reference sequence). CDR3 length: 13 amino acids. V was pared by 0 bases and J by 3 bases, with 6 bases between. The V and J genes are TRBV27 and TRBJ2-7; D is undetermined. This receptor was obtained from an adult with mismatch repair-deficient cancer. This specimen consisted of peripheral blood, obtained 12 weeks after starting pembrolizumab. The CDR3 DNA follows: TGTGCCAGCAGTTTATCCCTAGGCTACGAGCAGTACTTC. Translating gives CASSLSLGYEQYF.